The 25 T cell receptor beta chains given below trace back to one sample, sequenced in a study of cytomegalovirus exposure and HLA in healthy donors (dated by TCRdb to the late 2010s). Libraries were prepared through the immunoSEQ multiplex PCR assay. A mixture of 60 forward primers for TCR Vbeta segments and 13 reverse primers for TCR Jbeta segments was used in the multiplex PCR. TCRdb mirrors the immuneACCESS table, restricted to in-frame sequences. Some clones are absent from its copies; in checked studies, under half trace to an unresolved V gene, and the reason for the others is unknown. This sample's table carries just over 150,000 clones. The leading ten clones occupy about 1.2% of the sample. The sample was PBMCs. The receptors derive from a woman aged 55-75 years in good health and CMV-seronegative.

V is TRBV18 and J is TRBJ1-5; a weak D match, TRBD1 (6 bases). The CDR3 contains 13 residues. Germline lookup yields CDR1 KGHSH and CDR2 LQKENI. V was cut by 5 bases and J by 7 bases, with 12 bases left in between. As DNA, the CDR3 is TGTGCCAGCTCAGATCACAGGGACCAGCCCCAGCATTTT. This sequence encodes CASSDHRDQPQHF.

The chain carries TRBV6-6 and TRBJ1-3, with TRBD1 matching 9 bases. Trimming took 5 bases from V and 4 from J; bases not matched to a gene: 0. CDR3 size: 13 residues. Per germline, CDR1 MNHNY and CDR2 SVGAGI (reference sequence). CDR3 residues: CASSTGGGNTIYF. The DNA for the CDR3 is TGTGCCAGCAGTACAGGGGGCGGAAACACCATATATTTT.

The chain has TRBV7-2 and TRBJ1-2, with a tentative D call TRBD1 (5 bases). The germline V and J ends were trimmed by 0 bases and 0 bases, with 11 bases remaining between them. The CDR3 covers 16 residues. Germline V gene lookup returns CDR1 SGHTA and CDR2 FQGNSA. The CDR3 region has the DNA TGTGCCAGCAGCTTAGCTGGGGCCCTAACTAACTATGGCTACACCTTC. This translates into CASSLAGALTNYGYTF. Based on the CDR3 plus reference TRBV7-2 and TRBJ1-2, the full variable domain is GAGVSQSPSNKVTEKGKDVELRCDPISGHTALYWYRQSLGQGLEFLIYFQGNSAPDKSGLPSDRFSAERTGGSVSTLTIQRTQQEDSAVYLCASSLAGALTNYGYTFGSGTRLTVV.

The chain is built from TRBV11-2 and TRBJ2-7, with 9 bases matching TRBD2. The CDR3 loop spans 16 amino acids. Looked up from germline, CDR1 is SGHAT and CDR2 is FQNNGV. The V gene end was trimmed by 5 bases and the J gene end by 4 bases; junction bases not matched to a gene: 12. CDR3 sequence reads: CASSPALSGSSYEQYF. DNA for the CDR3: TGTGCCAGCAGCCCCGCCCTTAGCGGGAGTAGTTACGAGCAGTACTTC.

V usage is TRBV4-1 and J usage is TRBJ2-7, with D possibly matching TRBD2 (5 bases). The CDR3 has 14 residues. Germline assignment: CDR1 MGHRA and CDR2 YSYEKL. Trimming removed 1 base at V and 6 bases at J, with 13 bases between. As DNA, the CDR3 is TGCGCCAGCAGCCAAGTTAACAGTCGGGGCGAGCAGTACTTC. This sequence encodes CASSQVNSRGEQYF.

The chain uses TRBV6-5 and TRBJ2-7, with 7 bases that match TRBD1. Per germline, CDR1 MNHEY and CDR2 SVGAGI. V shed 0 bases and J 2 bases; nucleotides not matched to a gene: 7. The CDR3 runs to 16 residues. CDR3 protein: CASSYSTGMRPYEQYF. The CDR3 DNA reads as TGTGCCAGCAGTTACTCGACAGGGATGAGGCCCTACGAGCAGTACTTC.

The chain has TRBV27 and TRBJ1-1, with D possibly TRBD1 on 5 matching bases. Germline V gene sequence: CDR1 MNHEY, CDR2 SMNVEV (reference sequence). V dropped 1 base and J dropped 6 bases, with 15 bases sitting between them. There are 15 residues in the CDR3. CDR3 DNA: TGTGCCAGCAGTTTATGGCCGGGGGAGACTCCTGAAGCTTTCTTT. This encodes CASSLWPGETPEAFF.

With regard to this clone: Additional DNA sequences in this sample encode the identical CDR3. V usage is TRBV18 and J usage is TRBJ2-7; tentatively, D is TRBD1 (6 bases). The CDR3 totals 15 residues. V was trimmed by 0 bases and J by 4 bases, leaving 13 bases between them. Germline V gene sequence: CDR1 KGHSH, CDR2 LQKENI. Written as DNA, the CDR3 is TGTGCCAGCTCACCACCGGGTCCAGGGGCATACGAGCAGTACTTC. Amino acid sequence: CASSPPGPGAYEQYF.

V is TRBV5-1 and J is TRBJ1-1; weak D call: TRBD1 (5 bases). The V end lost 0 bases, the J end lost 3 bases, and 9 bases lay between the germline ends. The germline gives CDR1 SGHRS, CDR2 YFSETQ. The CDR3 loop spans 14 amino acids. This CDR3 reads CASSLDGADTEAFF. The CDR3 nucleotides are TGCGCCAGCAGCTTGGATGGGGCAGACACTGAAGCTTTCTTT.

The chain combines TRBV9 with TRBJ2-5; TRBD2 matches 8 bases. Germline CDR1 reads SGDLS; CDR2 reads YYNGEE. J was trimmed by 5 bases and V by 4 bases; bases with no gene match: 10. The CDR3 length is 15 residues. The CDR3 nucleotides read TGTGCCAGCAGCAAATCAGCGGGGGCTCCGGAGACCCAGTACTTC. This translates into CASSKSAGAPETQYF.

The genes are TRBV25-1 and TRBJ2-3; no clear D. The germline V and J ends were trimmed by 1 base and 1 base, with 9 bases remaining between them. The CDR3 totals 15 residues. The germline gives CDR1 MGHDK, CDR2 SYGVNS. The CDR3 reads CASSEFVERTDTQYF. CDR3 DNA sequence: TGTGCCAGCAGTGAATTCGTGGAGCGCACAGATACGCAGTATTTT.

The V gene is TRBV7-9, the J gene TRBJ1-3; D unclear. CDR3 length: 16 residues. V lost 1 base and J 0 bases, leaving 10 bases between the germline ends. Germline CDR1 SEHNR, CDR2 FQNEAQ (reference sequence). The CDR3 DNA follows: TGTGCCAGCAGCTTAGGCCCGGGGAACTCTGGAAACACCATATATTTT. It encodes CASSLGPGNSGNTIYF.

V gene TRBV7-9 combines with J gene TRBJ1-1; D is possibly TRBD1 (5 bases). This CDR3 region has 17 residues. V was pared by 5 bases and J by 0 bases, with 19 bases between. Germline V gene sequence: CDR1 SEHNR, CDR2 FQNEAQ (reference sequence). DNA for the CDR3: TGTGCCAGCAGCCGTGGGAATTCCAGGGTGGTGAACACTGAAGCTTTCTTT. Its protein product is CASSRGNSRVVNTEAFF. The full variable domain, completed using reference TRBV7-9 and TRBJ1-1, is DTGVSQNPRHKITKRGQNVTFRCDPISEHNRLYWYRQTLGQGPEFLTYFQNEAQLEKSRLLSDRFSAERPKGSFSTLEIQRTEQGDSAMYLCASSRGNSRVVNTEAFFGQGTRLTVV.

The V call is TRBV29-1, the J call TRBJ2-1, with 8 bases fitting TRBD1. The J segment lost 8 bases and the V segment lost 4 bases, leaving 4 bases of the junction unmatched. Germline V gives CDR1 SQVTM, CDR2 ANQGSEA. The CDR3 totals 12 residues. For the CDR3, the DNA is TGCAGCGTTGCGCAGGGGGCATATGAGCAGTTCTTC. It codes for CSVAQGAYEQFF.

V gene TRBV4-1 combines with J gene TRBJ1-1; D is perhaps TRBD1 (6 bases). Trimming shortened V by 0 bases and J by 7 bases, and 12 bases separated the two germline ends. Germline loops: CDR1 MGHRA, CDR2 YSYEKL. The CDR3 spans 14 residues. CDR3 in DNA: TGCGCCAGCAGCCAAGAGGGGGCGTACCGTGAAGCTTTCTTT. This encodes CASSQEGAYREAFF.

The chain joins TRBV9 to TRBJ2-5; 7 nucleotides align to TRBD1. This CDR3 spans 13 amino acids. Germline assignment: CDR1 SGDLS and CDR2 YYNGEE. V shed 7 bases and J 5 bases; nucleotides not matched to a gene: 8. CDR3 in DNA: TGTGCCAGCTCCCGAGGGGGACAGGAGACCCAGTACTTC. It is translated as CASSRGGQETQYF.

V gene TRBV10-3 combines with J gene TRBJ2-7, with TRBD2 matching 10 bases. Germline-derived CDR1 and CDR2 are ENHRY and SYGVKD. J lost 6 bases, V lost 3 bases, and 8 bases had no gene match. There are 15 residues in the CDR3. CDR3 in DNA: TGTGCCATCAGTGATCTAGCGGGAGCGGTAATCGAGCAGTACTTC. This translates into CAISDLAGAVIEQYF.

V and J are TRBV5-1 and TRBJ2-7, with 8 bases that match TRBD1. J was trimmed by 1 base and V by 3 bases; bases with no gene match: 6. Germline assignment: CDR1 SGHRS and CDR2 YFSETQ. This CDR3 has 15 amino acids. The chain's CDR3 is CASSYGTGPSYEQYF. The CDR3 DNA sequence: TGCGCCAGCAGCTATGGGACAGGACCTTCCTACGAGCAGTACTTC.

The rearrangement joins TRBV10-3 to TRBJ2-3; no firm D call. CDR3 length: 11 amino acids. With 4 bases removed from V and 4 bases from J, the gap between germline ends came to 3 bases. In germline, CDR1 is ENHRY, CDR2 SYGVKD. In nucleotides, the CDR3 is TGTGCCATCAGTGGAGCAGATACGCAGTATTTT. It translates to CAISGADTQYF.

The chain uses TRBV4-2 and TRBJ1-3; 7 bases are shared with TRBD1. Unmatched junction bases numbered 4, after V lost 5 bases and J lost 0 bases. The CDR3 loop spans 15 amino acids. Looked up from germline, CDR1 is LGHNA and CDR2 is YNFKEQ. The CDR3 region is CASSFTGDSGNTIYF. The CDR3 coding sequence is TGTGCCAGCAGCTTCACAGGGGACTCTGGAAACACCATATATTTT.

The chain uses TRBV7-9 and TRBJ2-4; 9 bases match TRBD2. Germline-derived CDR1 and CDR2 are SEHNR and FQNEAQ (reference sequence). Unmatched junction bases numbered 11, after V lost 5 bases and J lost 0 bases. This CDR3 spans 18 amino acids. In DNA form, the CDR3 reads TGTGCCAGCAGCACCCGTAGCGGGAGCGAACTAGCCAAAAACATTCAGTACTTC. This gives the protein CASSTRSGSELAKNIQYF.

The chain carries TRBV5-4 and TRBJ2-1, with 9 bases lining up with TRBD2. Germline-derived CDR1 and CDR2 are SGHNT and YYREEE (reference sequence). The length of the CDR3 is 15 residues. Unmatched junction bases numbered 9, after V lost 3 bases and J lost 8 bases. The CDR3 spells CASSSASGRRHEQFF. The CDR3 nucleotides read TGTGCCAGCAGCTCGGCCAGCGGGAGGCGGCATGAGCAGTTCTTC.

The CDR3 loop is CASSIKDRVFGNTIYF. As DNA, the CDR3 is TGTGCCAGCAGCATTAAGGACAGGGTCTTTGGAAACACCATATATTTT. The rearrangement joins TRBV7-8 to TRBJ1-3, with 8 bases fitting TRBD1. Unmatched junction bases numbered 9, after V lost 5 bases and J lost 3 bases. The length of the CDR3 is 16 residues. Looked up from germline, CDR1 is SGHVS and CDR2 is FQNEAQ.

CDR3 loop: CASSQLTDRPYSYEQYF. DNA of the CDR3: TGCGCCAGCAGCCAACTCACGGACAGACCTTACTCCTACGAGCAGTACTTC. This chain joins TRBV4-1 and TRBJ2-7; possible D gene TRBD1, 6 bases. Germline V gene data show CDR1 as MGHRA and CDR2 as YSYEKL. Between the trimmed V and J ends, which lost 2 bases and 0 bases, there was a span of 17 bases. This CDR3 has 17 amino acids.

A word on this clone: Other DNA sequences from this sample encode an identical CDR3 as well. The chain joins TRBV7-3 to TRBJ2-5, with 8 bases lining up with TRBD1. Trimming removed 5 bases from V and 3 bases from J; junction bases left unmatched: 5. This CDR3 has 14 residues. Germline V CDR1 and CDR2: SGHTA, FQGTGA. CDR3 bases: TGTGCCAGCAGCCCCGGGACAGGTGAAGAGACCCAGTACTTC. Translated, it gives CASSPGTGEETQYF.